This TCR beta chain stems from a study of cytomegalovirus exposure and HLA in healthy donors. The study's findings and limits: In an earlier analysis, about 87% or about 30%: the productive usage of most TCR beta V segments.

PCR primers comprised 60 Vbeta and 13 Jbeta primers. Assay: immunoSEQ multiplex PCR; the TCRdb copy retains only in-frame clones and omits some. The repertoire holds around 150,000 clones, with roughly 80% as singletons. V lost 1 base and J 6 bases, leaving 14 bases between the germline ends. The germline CDR1 and CDR2 sequences are SGDLS and YYNGEE. CDR3 size: 14 residues. As to this clone: Its specificity is not known.

The clonotype was recovered from a woman aged 40 to 50 in good health and CMV-seropositive. This chain joins TRBV9 and TRBJ2-7; D unclear. The sample consisted of PBMCs. CDR3 sequence: CASSVKANWAEQYF. CDR3 DNA: TGTGCCAGCAGCGTAAAGGCGAATTGGGCCGAGCAGTACTTC.